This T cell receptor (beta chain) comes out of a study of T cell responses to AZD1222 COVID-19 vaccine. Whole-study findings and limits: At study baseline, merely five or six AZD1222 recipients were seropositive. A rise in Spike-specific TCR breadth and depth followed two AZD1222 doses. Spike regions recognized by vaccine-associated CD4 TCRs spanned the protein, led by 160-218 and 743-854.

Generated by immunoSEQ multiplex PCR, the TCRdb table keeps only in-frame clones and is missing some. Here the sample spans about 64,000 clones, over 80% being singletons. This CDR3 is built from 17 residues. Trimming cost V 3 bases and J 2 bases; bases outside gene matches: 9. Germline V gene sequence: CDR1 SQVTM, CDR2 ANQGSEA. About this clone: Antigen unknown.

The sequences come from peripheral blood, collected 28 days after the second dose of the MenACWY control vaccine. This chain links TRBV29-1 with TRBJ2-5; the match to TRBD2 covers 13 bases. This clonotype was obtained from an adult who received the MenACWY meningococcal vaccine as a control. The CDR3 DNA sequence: TGCAGCGTTGAGGGGACTAGCGGGGCGAGCGCTCAAGAGACCCAGTACTTC. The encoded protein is CSVEGTSGASAQETQYF.